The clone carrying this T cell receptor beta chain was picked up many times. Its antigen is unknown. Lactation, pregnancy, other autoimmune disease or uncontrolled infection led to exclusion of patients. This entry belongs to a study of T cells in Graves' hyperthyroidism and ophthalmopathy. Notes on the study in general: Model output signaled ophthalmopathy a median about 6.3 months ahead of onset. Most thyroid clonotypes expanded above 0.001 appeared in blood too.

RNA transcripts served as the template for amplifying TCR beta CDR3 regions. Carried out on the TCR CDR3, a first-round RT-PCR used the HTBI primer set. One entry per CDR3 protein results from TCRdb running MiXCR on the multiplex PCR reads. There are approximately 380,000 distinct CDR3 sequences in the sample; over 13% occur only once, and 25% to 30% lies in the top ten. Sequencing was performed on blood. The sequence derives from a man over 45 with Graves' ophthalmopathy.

CDR3 bases: TGTGCCAGCAGTGTCCAGGGTAACACGCAGTATTTT. This codes for CASSVQGNTQYF. This chain uses TRBV2 with TRBJ2-3, with D maybe TRBD1 (5 bases). CDR3 length: 12 amino acids. V shed 4 bases and J shed 9 bases, with 11 bases lying between them. Germline values: CDR1 SNHLY, CDR2 FYNNEI. The variable domain in full, completed from reference TRBV2 and TRBJ2-3, reads EPEVTQTPSHQVTQMGQEVILRCVPISNHLYFYWYRQILGQKVEFLVSFYNNEISEKSEIFDDQFSVERPDGSNFTLKIRSTKLEDSAMYFCASSVQGNTQYFGPGTRLTVL.